This T cell receptor beta chain appears in the sequencing data of a study of cytomegalovirus exposure and HLA in healthy donors. Study background: A previous analysis identified around 120 million unique TCR beta sequences derived from 180 million or so T cells.

The study's findings and limits: Later on, a genetic analysis was performed. It linked a missense variant in DCLRE1C with V- and J-gene trimming of TCR beta. Presence/absence analysis assumed near-uniform sequencing depth across donors.

A word on this clone: The antigen remains undetermined.

Per the germline V gene, CDR1 is MNHEY and CDR2 is SVGAGI. The ends lost 6 bases at V and 2 bases at J; junction bases unmatched: 9. The CDR3 has 15 amino acids. This PCR relied on a set of 60 Vbeta primers and 13 Jbeta primers. This table comes from immunoSEQ multiplex PCR, and its TCRdb copy is limited to in-frame clones, with some not included. The sample holds approximately 72,000 clones, around 79% seen once. The TCR was taken from a male donor in good health and CMV-seropositive. The sample was PBMCs. The chain couples TRBV6-5 to TRBJ2-7; 8 bases are a match to TRBD1. CDR3: CASRPSGTGTYEQYF. Written as DNA, the CDR3 is TGTGCCAGCAGACCCTCCGGGACAGGAACCTACGAGCAGTACTTC.